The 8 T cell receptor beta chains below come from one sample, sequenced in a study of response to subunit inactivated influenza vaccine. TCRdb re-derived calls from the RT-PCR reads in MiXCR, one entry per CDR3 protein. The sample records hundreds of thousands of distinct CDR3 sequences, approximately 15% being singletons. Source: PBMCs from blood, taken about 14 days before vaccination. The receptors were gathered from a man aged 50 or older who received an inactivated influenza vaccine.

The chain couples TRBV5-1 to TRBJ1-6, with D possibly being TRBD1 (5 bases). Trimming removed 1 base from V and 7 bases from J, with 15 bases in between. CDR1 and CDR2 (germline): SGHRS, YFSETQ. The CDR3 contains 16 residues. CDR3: CASSLPFGTENSPLHF. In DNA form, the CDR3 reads TGCGCCAGCAGCTTGCCTTTTGGGACCGAGAATTCACCCCTCCACTTT.

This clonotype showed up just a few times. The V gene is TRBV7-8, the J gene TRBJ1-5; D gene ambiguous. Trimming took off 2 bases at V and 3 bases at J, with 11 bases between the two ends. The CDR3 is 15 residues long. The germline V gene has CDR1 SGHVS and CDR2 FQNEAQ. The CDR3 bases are TGTGCCAGCAGCTTATCTCGAGCTCACAATCAGCCCCAGCATTTT. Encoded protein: CASSLSRAHNQPQHF. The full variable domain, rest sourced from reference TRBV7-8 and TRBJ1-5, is GAGVSQSPRYKVAKRGQDVALRCDPISGHVSLFWYQQALGQGPEFLTYFQNEAQLDKSGLPSDRFFAERPEGSVSTLKIQRTQQEDSAVYLCASSLSRAHNQPQHFGDGTRLSIL.

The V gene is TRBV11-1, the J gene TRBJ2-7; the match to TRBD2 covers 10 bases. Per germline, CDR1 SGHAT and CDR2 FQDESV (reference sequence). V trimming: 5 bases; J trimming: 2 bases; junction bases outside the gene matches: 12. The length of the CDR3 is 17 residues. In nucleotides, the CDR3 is TGTGCCAGCAGCGACCCGGGACTAGCGAGGCCCCCCTACGAGCAGTACTTC. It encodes CASSDPGLARPPYEQYF.

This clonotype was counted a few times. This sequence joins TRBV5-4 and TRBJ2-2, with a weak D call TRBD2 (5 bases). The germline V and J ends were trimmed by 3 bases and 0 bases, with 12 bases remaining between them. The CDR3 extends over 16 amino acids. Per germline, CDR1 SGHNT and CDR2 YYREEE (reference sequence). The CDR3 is CASSSYQRSNTGELFF. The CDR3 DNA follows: TGTGCCAGCAGCTCCTACCAGCGGTCGAACACCGGGGAGCTGTTTTTT.

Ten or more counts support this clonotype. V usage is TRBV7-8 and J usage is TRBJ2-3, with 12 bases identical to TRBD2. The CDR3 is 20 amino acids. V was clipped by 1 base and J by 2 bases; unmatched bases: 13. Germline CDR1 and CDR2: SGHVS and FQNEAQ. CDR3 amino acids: CASSLVGKGLAGLVTDTQYF. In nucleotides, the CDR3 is TGTGCCAGCAGCTTAGTGGGCAAGGGACTAGCGGGTTTAGTCACAGATACGCAGTATTTT.

The CDR3, as DNA: TGCGCCAGCAGTCATCCGGGACAGAGGAGCGTGCCCCAGCATTTT. Residues: CASSHPGQRSVPQHF. The rearrangement links TRBV4-1 to TRBJ1-5; TRBD1 matches at 7 bases. Germline CDR1 MGHRA, CDR2 YSYEKL. This CDR3 comprises 15 residues. J was trimmed by 9 bases and V by 6 bases; bases with no gene match: 14.

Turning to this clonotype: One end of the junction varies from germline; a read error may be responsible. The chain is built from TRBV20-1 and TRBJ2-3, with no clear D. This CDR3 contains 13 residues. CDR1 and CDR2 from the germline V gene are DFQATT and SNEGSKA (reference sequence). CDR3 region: CSAREGSKDTQYF. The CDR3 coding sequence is TGCAGTGCTAGAGAGGGCAGCAAAGATACGCAGTATTTT.

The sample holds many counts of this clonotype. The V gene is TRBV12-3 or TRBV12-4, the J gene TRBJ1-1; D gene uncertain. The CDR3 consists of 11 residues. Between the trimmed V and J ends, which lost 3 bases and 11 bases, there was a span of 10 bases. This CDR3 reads CASSLGSRAFF. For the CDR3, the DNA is TGTGCCAGCAGTTTGGGCTCTAGGGCTTTCTTT.